This T cell receptor (beta chain) is drawn from a study of beta chain features in type 1 diabetes. Study results and caveats: The question of HLA type influencing TCRB rearrangement was one that remained unresolved here. All four CD4+ subsets of Type 1 diabetes patients contained TCRB CDR3s that were moderately but significantly shorter. At VDJ recombination sites, type 1 diabetes patients had fewer insertions and more deleted nucleotides.

Investigators reverse transcribed all isolated RNA, so they sequenced expressed TCRB transcripts. TCRdb's copy holds only in-frame clones and misses some; the assay was immunoSEQ multiplex PCR. Of approximately 260,000 clones listed, about 20% are singletons. This CDR3 region has 14 residues. The V end lost 5 bases, the J end lost 5 bases, and 16 bases lay between the germline ends. Germline V gives CDR1 SGHTA, CDR2 FQGNSA. Via CD45RO/CCR7/CD25/CD127/CD95/CD27, cells of the CD4+ naive, central memory, regulatory and stem cell-like memory subsets were sorted. Regarding this clone: Antigen unknown.

The V and J genes are TRBV7-2 and TRBJ2-7, with a weak D call TRBD1 (6 bases). This TCR was sampled from a woman between 40 and 55 years old with type 1 diabetes. The sample consisted of naive CD4+ T cells from blood. The CDR3 reads CASSARQVVHEQYF. CDR3 DNA sequence: TGTGCCAGCAGCGCAAGACAGGTTGTCCACGAGCAGTACTTC.